Below are 21 T cell receptor beta chains sequenced from a single sample in a study of T cells in Graves' hyperthyroidism and ophthalmopathy. Template material for amplifying TCR beta CDR3 regions consisted of RNA transcripts. HTBI primers were employed in a first-round RT-PCR of the TCR CDR3. TCRdb ran MiXCR on the multiplex PCR reads and lists one entry per CDR3 protein. In the table there are hundreds of thousands of distinct CDR3 sequences, roughly 14% of which are singletons. Material: blood. The receptors stem from a man aged 18 to 35 with Graves' ophthalmopathy.

This clonotype was picked up many times. The chain carries TRBV7-8 and TRBJ1-2; TRBD1 aligns across 11 bases. The CDR3 has 16 amino acids. The germline gives CDR1 SGHVS, CDR2 FQNEAQ. V lost 5 bases and J lost 3; bases outside the gene matches: 8. The CDR3 spells CASSAAGTGGDYGYTF. The CDR3 coding sequence is TGTGCCAGCAGCGCCGCCGGGACAGGGGGAGACTATGGCTACACCTTC. Full variable domain (outside the CDR3, taken from reference TRBV7-8 and TRBJ1-2): GAGVSQSPRYKVAKRGQDVALRCDPISGHVSLFWYQQALGQGPEFLTYFQNEAQLDKSGLPSDRFFAERPEGSVSTLKIQRTQQEDSAVYLCASSAAGTGGDYGYTFGSGTRLTVV.

As regards this clonotype: With a much larger clone just one base away, this may be a read error. The chain links TRBV6-2 or TRBV6-3 to TRBJ1-2, with 7 positions matching TRBD1. CDR3 size: 14 residues. The germline V gene has CDR1 MNHEY and CDR2 SVGEGT. For the CDR3, the DNA is TGTGCCATCAGTTACTTACAGGGGAACTATGGCTACACCTTC. It is translated as CAISYLQGNYGYTF.

The chain uses TRBV30 and TRBJ2-1; 9 bases map to TRBD2. Per the germline V gene, CDR1 is GTSNPN and CDR2 is SVGIG (reference sequence). J lost 4 bases, V lost 0 bases, and 10 bases had no gene match. The CDR3 has 17 amino acids. CDR3 nucleotide sequence: TGTGCCTGGAGTGTACAGGGCGGGAGGGCAGGTTACAATGAGCAGTTCTTC. It encodes CAWSVQGGRAGYNEQFF.

This clonotype was recorded once. V gene TRBV6-2 or TRBV6-3 combines with J gene TRBJ2-3; tentative D call: TRBD2 (5 bases). CDR1 is MNHEY and CDR2 is SVGEGT in the germline V gene. CDR3 length: 13 amino acids. Trimming left V 2 bases short and J 3 bases short, with 6 bases between. The CDR3 coding sequence is TGTGCCAGCAGTTACAGGGAGACAGATACGCAGTATTTT. The encoded protein is CASSYRETDTQYF.

In its sample, this clonotype was seen many times. The chain links TRBV3-1 to TRBJ1-1, with D possibly matching TRBD1 (5 bases). This CDR3 spans 15 amino acids. Germline CDR1 LGHDT, CDR2 YNNKEL (reference sequence). The germline V and J ends were trimmed by 6 bases and 4 bases, with 18 bases remaining between them. The CDR3 sequence is CASSPSIGGGTEAFF. CDR3 sequence (DNA): TGTGCCAGCAGTCCTTCGATCGGGGGAGGCACTGAAGCTTTCTTT.

This clonotype showed up many times. The rearrangement joins TRBV6-5 to TRBJ1-5; no reliable D call. Trimming cost V 0 bases and J 1 base, with 7 bases left between them. CDR1 is MNHEY and CDR2 is SVGAGI in the germline V gene. The CDR3 is 15 residues long. This chain's CDR3 is CASSYSSGSNQPQHF. The DNA of the CDR3 is TGTGCCAGCAGTTACTCGAGTGGGAGCAATCAGCCCCAGCATTTT.

As concerns this clonotype: It may be a read error: a sequence one base away is much more abundant. The chain is built from TRBV7-2 and TRBJ2-4; possibly TRBD2 for D (5 bases). The CDR3 extends over 15 amino acids. Germline lookup yields CDR1 SGHTA and CDR2 FQGNSA. CDR3 protein: CASNLDWGSENIQYF. The DNA of the CDR3 is TGTGCCAGCAACTTAGACTGGGGTAGCGAAAACATTCAGTACTTC. Combining the CDR3 with reference TRBV7-2 and TRBJ2-4 gives the whole variable domain GAGVSQSPSNKVTEKGKDVELRCDPISGHTALYWYRQSLGQGLEFLIYFQGNSAPDKSGLPSDRFSAERTGGSVSTLTIQRTQQEDSAVYLCASNLDWGSENIQYFGAGTRLSVL.

Ten or more counts support this clonotype. The J gene is TRBJ2-1, the V gene TRBV19; a weak D match, TRBD1 (6 bases). The CDR3 contains 18 residues. Trimming removed 1 base at V and 4 bases at J, with 20 bases between. Per the germline V gene, CDR1 is LNHDA and CDR2 is SQIVND (reference sequence). CDR3 amino acids: CASSIVPGLGTSYNEQFF. The CDR3 nucleotides read TGTGCCAGTAGTATAGTTCCTGGTTTAGGGACATCTTACAATGAGCAGTTCTTC.

This clonotype was picked up many times. J is TRBJ2-5 and V is TRBV10-3, with D hard to call. The CDR3 totals 14 residues. V lost 3 bases and J lost 5, with 13 bases in between. CDR1 ENHRY and CDR2 SYGVKD come from the germline V gene. The CDR3 coding sequence is TGTGCCATCAGTGAAGGCCTACTGGGGGAGACCCAGTACTTC. It specifies CAISEGLLGETQYF.

The sample holds a few counts of this clonotype. The gene calls are TRBV19 and TRBJ2-1; D is undetermined. Trimming pared 2 bases from V and 8 bases from J, leaving 7 bases between. The length of the CDR3 is 12 residues. Germline V CDR1 and CDR2: LNHDA, SQIVND (reference sequence). The CDR3 nucleotides are TGTGCCAGTAGTATATCCTGGGATGAGCAGTTCTTC. Translated: CASSISWDEQFF.

In this sample, this clonotype turned up many times. The chain employs TRBV12-3 or TRBV12-4 and TRBJ2-7, with D unresolved. The CDR3 sequence is 13 residues long. Trimming cost V 4 bases and J 2 bases, with 9 bases left between them. CDR3 sequence reads: CASSSANPYEQYF. CDR3 DNA sequence: TGTGCCAGCAGTTCTGCCAACCCCTACGAGCAGTACTTC.

In its sample, this clonotype was seen many times. V and J are TRBV20-1 and TRBJ2-7; tentatively, D is TRBD1 or TRBD2 (5 bases each). The CDR3 consists of 11 residues. Germline V lookup: CDR1 DFQATT, CDR2 SNEGSKA (reference sequence). Deletions cut 3 bases from V and 5 bases from J, with 8 bases between. The CDR3 loop reads CSASGTHEQYF. DNA of the CDR3: TGCAGTGCTAGTGGGACGCACGAGCAGTACTTC.

This clonotype occurred once. The chain has TRBV5-6 and TRBJ1-4; D perhaps matches TRBD1 (5 bases). The CDR3 has 15 amino acids. CDR1 is SGHDT, CDR2 YYEEEE, per germline. Deletions cut 4 bases from V and 2 bases from J, with 12 bases between. The CDR3 DNA reads TGTGCCAGCAGCACCCTCAGGGTGACTAATGAAAAACTGTTTTTT. It is translated as CASSTLRVTNEKLFF.

This clonotype was observed at least ten times. CDR3 in amino acids: CASRGGAGAREQYF. The CDR3 DNA reads as TGTGCCAGCAGGGGGGGAGCAGGGGCTCGCGAGCAGTACTTC. The rearrangement links TRBV2 to TRBJ2-7, with D perhaps TRBD1 or TRBD2 (6 bases each). CDR3 length: 14 residues. Germline-derived CDR1 and CDR2 are SNHLY and FYNNEI. The V end lost 6 bases, the J end lost 6 bases, and 18 bases lay between the germline ends.

This clonotype was counted ten times or more. The genes are TRBV5-1 and TRBJ2-3, with D unclear. The CDR3 contains 12 residues. From germline, CDR1 is SGHRS and CDR2 YFSETQ. The ends were cut back, 6 bases at V and 3 bases at J, with 8 bases in the middle. The CDR3, as DNA: TGCGCCAGCACCGGTCCTACAGATACGCAGTATTTT. Protein product: CASTGPTDTQYF.

There are many counts of this clonotype. This chain joins TRBV7-2 and TRBJ2-3; D remains ambiguous. This CDR3 region has 12 residues. Germline CDR1 reads SGHTA; CDR2 reads FQGNSA. Between the trimmed V and J ends, which lost 5 bases and 1 base, there was a span of 4 bases. This chain's CDR3 is CASSTRTDTQYF. CDR3 sequence (DNA): TGTGCCAGCAGCACGCGCACAGATACGCAGTATTTT.

The J gene is TRBJ1-2, the V gene TRBV10-3; D uncertain. Trimming removed 0 bases from V and 8 bases from J, with 10 bases in between. Germline V CDR1 and CDR2: ENHRY, SYGVKD. This CDR3 has 13 amino acids. CDR3 loop: CAISESNAEGYTF. CDR3 DNA: TGTGCCATCAGTGAGTCAAACGCTGAGGGCTACACCTTC.

Remarks on this clonotype: Being one base from a much bigger clone, this may be a read error. This chain connects TRBV12-3 or TRBV12-4 to TRBJ2-7; TRBD1 matches at 7 bases. The CDR3 totals 14 residues. V dropped 6 bases and J dropped 2; count of bases not matched to a gene: 7. Here the CDR3 DNA reads TGTGCCAGCAGCCACCGGGACAGCCCCTACGAGCAGTACTTC. Its translation is CASSHRDSPYEQYF.

A word on this clonotype: The limits of the CDR3 on the DNA are not certain, so only TCRdb's listed CDR3 is given. This chain connects TRBV2 to TRBJ2-3; the table gives TRBD2 as D, unverified against the DNA. The CDR3 comprises 23 residues, both ends counted. CDR1 is SNHLY and CDR2 is FYNNEI in the germline V gene. The CDR3 loop reads CASSDSAVYLCASGPIEPDTQYF.

Ten or more counts support this clonotype. This rearrangement joins TRBV24-1 to TRBJ2-3; TRBD2 matches at 9 bases. Germline-derived CDR1 and CDR2 are KGHDR and SFDVKD. The CDR3 loop spans 20 amino acids. V lost 5 bases, J lost 0 bases, and 17 bases stayed unmatched. DNA of the CDR3: TGTGCCACCAGTGCCTTGGGGGGGGACTCTAGCGGGGAGAGCACAGATACGCAGTATTTT. Encoded protein: CATSALGGDSSGESTDTQYF.

This clonotype was counted ten times or more. The rearrangement links TRBV5-1 to TRBJ2-7; possible D gene TRBD1, 6 bases. In germline, CDR1 is SGHRS, CDR2 YFSETQ. The CDR3 is made up of 15 amino acids. The V end was cut by 0 bases, the J end by 2 bases, with 12 bases between. Here the CDR3 DNA reads TGCGCCAGCAGCTTGGTAGGTGGGGGCCCCTACGAGCAGTACTTC. Translation gives CASSLVGGGPYEQYF. The whole variable domain, remainder taken from reference TRBV5-1 and TRBJ2-7, is KAGVTQTPRYLIKTRGQQVTLSCSPISGHRSVSWYQQTPGQGLQFLFEYFSETQRNKGNFPGRFSGRQFSNSRSEMNVSTLELGDSALYLCASSLVGGGPYEQYFGPGTRLTVT.